The 18 T cell receptor beta chains below come from one sample, sequenced in a study of T cell changes during pregnancy in multiple sclerosis. Some clones are missing from TCRdb's copy, which holds only in-frame ones; the method was immunoSEQ multiplex PCR. The sample yields 60,000 to 80,000 clones, 88% seen once. The source material was peripheral blood, sampled before pregnancy. These receptors were collected from a female donor with multiple sclerosis, enrolled in a pregnancy study.

The rearrangement joins TRBV19 to TRBJ1-3, with TRBD1 identical over 8 bases. In germline, CDR1 is LNHDA, CDR2 SQIVND (reference sequence). The CDR3 length is 15 residues. The V segment lost 3 bases and the J segment 8 bases; nucleotides outside the gene matches: 9. The CDR3 DNA reads TGTGCCAGTAGTATCTTGGCAGGGGGCGCAGACACCATATATTTT. It specifies CASSILAGGADTIYF.

The rearrangement uses TRBV7-2 and TRBJ1-5, with D tentatively TRBD1 (6 bases). The V end lost 5 bases, the J end lost 0 bases, and 20 bases lay between the germline ends. The CDR3 sequence is 18 residues long. Germline V gene lookup returns CDR1 SGHTA and CDR2 FQGNSA. CDR3 in amino acids: CASSRTGNRLYSNQPQHF. The CDR3 DNA reads as TGTGCCAGCAGCCGAACAGGGAATCGGCTATATAGCAATCAGCCCCAGCATTTT.

CDR3 protein: CASSQDTQRDSYSPLHF. DNA for the CDR3: TGCGCCAGCAGCCAAGATACCCAGAGGGACAGTTATTCACCCCTCCACTTT. The V call is TRBV4-3, the J call TRBJ1-6, with 7 bases identical to TRBD1. V was pared by 0 bases and J by 8 bases, with 10 bases of the junction left unmatched. Germline V gene data show CDR1 as LGHNA and CDR2 as YSLEER. The CDR3 spans 17 residues.

The chain employs TRBV7-9 and TRBJ2-1; unclear D gene. The germline V gene has CDR1 SEHNR and CDR2 FQNEAQ (reference sequence). The CDR3 is 11 residues long. Trimming left V 4 bases short and J 10 bases short, with 8 bases between. The CDR3 nucleotides read TGTGCCAGCAGCTACTTCCGGGAGCAGTTCTTC. Its protein product is CASSYFREQFF.

The rearrangement uses TRBV6-1 and TRBJ1-1; TRBD1 agrees at 8 bases. Germline lookup yields CDR1 MNHNS and CDR2 SASEGT. The junction had 6 bases not matched to a gene; V was cut back by 5 bases and J by 4 bases. The CDR3 spans 14 residues. The CDR3: CASSKDRVTTEAFF. In DNA, the CDR3 is TGTGCCAGCAGTAAGGACAGGGTGACCACTGAAGCTTTCTTT.

Only one count was recorded for this clone. The chain couples TRBV19 to TRBJ2-1; TRBD2 matches at 7 bases. The CDR3 has 15 residues. Germline CDR1 LNHDA, CDR2 SQIVND (reference sequence). J gave up 7 bases and V 6 bases, and 12 bases lay outside the gene matches. CDR3 in amino acids: CASRDLAGGLNEQFF. The CDR3 coding sequence is TGTGCCAGTAGGGACTTAGCGGGTGGGTTAAATGAGCAGTTCTTC.

The chain links TRBV5-1 to TRBJ2-1; 9 positions match TRBD2. CDR3 size: 17 residues. The germline V gene encodes CDR1 SGHRS and CDR2 YFSETQ. Trimming cost V 4 bases and J 9 bases; bases outside gene matches: 17. In nucleotides, the CDR3 is TGCGCCAGCAGCCTTGTTCCTGCGGGAGGGCCTGGGGGTGAGCAGTTCTTC. Translating gives CASSLVPAGGPGGEQFF.

The chain links TRBV27 to TRBJ2-1; 7 bases match TRBD2. This CDR3 contains 14 residues. V trimming: 10 bases; J trimming: 1 base; junction bases outside the gene matches: 7. Per germline, CDR1 MNHEY and CDR2 SMNVEV (reference sequence). DNA of the CDR3: TGTGCCACCAGGTGGGAGGGTTCCTACAATGAGCAGTTCTTC. Translating gives CATRWEGSYNEQFF.

The chain combines TRBV10-1 with TRBJ2-1; TRBD2 might be the D (6 bases). Trimming removed 0 bases at V and 2 bases at J, with 11 bases between. Germline V lookup: CDR1 WNHNN, CDR2 SYGVQD (reference sequence). The CDR3 runs to 16 residues. The chain's CDR3 is CASSESGGDPYNEQFF. Here the CDR3 DNA reads TGCGCCAGCAGTGAGTCCGGCGGGGACCCCTACAATGAGCAGTTCTTC.

The chain is built from TRBV2 and TRBJ2-7; TRBD1 aligns across 7 bases. CDR1 and CDR2 (germline): SNHLY, FYNNEI. The CDR3 spans 14 residues. The V segment lost 6 bases and the J segment 0 bases; nucleotides outside the gene matches: 5. CDR3 amino acids: CASSRTGHSYEQYF. In nucleotides, the CDR3 is TGTGCCAGCAGCCGGACAGGTCACTCCTACGAGCAGTACTTC.

The chain joins TRBV5-8 to TRBJ1-5; D gene uncertain. Deletions cut 4 bases from V and 0 bases from J, with 14 bases between. The germline CDR1 and CDR2 sequences are SGHTS and YDEGEE. The CDR3 contains 16 residues. The CDR3 bases are TGTGCCAGCAGCCGTATATCTAGTTATAGCAATCAGCCCCAGCATTTT. This encodes CASSRISSYSNQPQHF.

The table lists this clone with many counts. The chain has TRBV6-5 and TRBJ2-7, with TRBD2 identical over 11 bases. The junction had 8 bases not matched to a gene; V was cut back by 7 bases and J by 3 bases. The CDR3 sequence is 15 residues long. In germline, CDR1 is MNHEY, CDR2 SVGAGI. The CDR3 sequence: CASTRGTSGSYEQYF. CDR3 in DNA: TGTGCCAGCACCAGGGGGACTAGCGGAAGCTACGAGCAGTACTTC.

This clone was observed a few times. The rearrangement joins TRBV5-1 to TRBJ1-1; D might be TRBD1 (5 bases). The V and J ends lost 4 bases and 2 bases respectively, with 12 bases between them. CDR1 is SGHRS and CDR2 is YFSETQ in the germline V gene. There are 14 residues in the CDR3. The CDR3 sequence is CASSPGGGNTEAFF. Here the CDR3 DNA reads TGCGCCAGCAGCCCCGGGGGGGGTAACACTGAAGCTTTCTTT.

This sequence joins TRBV7-2 and TRBJ2-7; possible D gene TRBD1, 6 bases. Germline V lookup: CDR1 SGHTA, CDR2 FQGNSA. V gave up 3 bases and J gave up 7 bases, with 28 bases separating them. This CDR3 region has 18 residues. CDR3: CASSFGTKRTGSLGEQYF. The CDR3 DNA is TGTGCCAGCAGCTTCGGTACTAAACGTACAGGGTCTTTAGGGGAGCAGTACTTC.

This clone was counted once. The CDR3 loop is CASSPLTVNYGYTF. In DNA form, the CDR3 reads TGTGCCAGCAGTCCCTTGACAGTTAACTATGGCTACACCTTC. The V gene is TRBV27, the J gene TRBJ1-2, with D perhaps TRBD1 (5 bases). The V end lost 5 bases, the J end lost 1 base, and 11 bases lay between the germline ends. From germline, CDR1 is MNHEY and CDR2 SMNVEV (reference sequence). There are 14 residues in the CDR3.

The V gene is TRBV6-5, the J gene TRBJ1-2; 9 bases fit TRBD1. Unmatched junction bases numbered 12, after V lost 2 bases and J lost 8 bases. Germline CDR1 MNHEY, CDR2 SVGAGI. The CDR3 runs 16 residues. The CDR3 sequence is CASSYRAGTGKRGYTF. The CDR3 nucleotides are TGTGCCAGCAGTTACCGAGCCGGGACAGGGAAAAGAGGCTACACCTTC.

This sequence joins TRBV10-3 and TRBJ1-5; 7 nucleotides agree with TRBD1. The CDR3 consists of 13 residues. V lost 6 bases, J lost 7 bases, and 6 bases stayed unmatched. Germline loops: CDR1 ENHRY, CDR2 SYGVKD. The CDR3, as DNA: TGTGCCATCAGAGGACAGGCTGACCAGCCCCAGCATTTT. Residues: CAIRGQADQPQHF.

The CDR3 nucleotides read TGCAGCGTTGAAGATGCGGGACAGCCTAGAGATGGCTACACCTTC. Translation: CSVEDAGQPRDGYTF. This sequence joins TRBV29-1 and TRBJ1-2; 7 bases fit TRBD1. Germline V gene data show CDR1 as SQVTM and CDR2 as ANQGSEA. The length of the CDR3 is 15 residues. V gave up 0 bases and J gave up 6 bases; unmatched junction bases: 10.